The 7 T cell receptor beta chains reported below all come from one sample, sequenced in a study of identical twins. TCRdb passed the 5' RACE reads through MiXCR, listing each CDR3 protein once. The repertoire holds around 300,000 distinct CDR3 sequences, with 8% to 9% as singletons. Another study also made use of these data, one on yellow fever vaccine responses in identical twins.

Sequencing used memory (CD45RO+) T cells sorted from blood. These receptors originate from a woman aged 18-29 years in good health.

The sample holds many counts of this clonotype. The gene calls are TRBV6-4 and TRBJ2-2, with unresolved D. Germline V lookup: CDR1 MRHNA, CDR2 SNTAGT. CDR3 length equals 13 residues. The germline V and J ends were trimmed by 5 bases and 3 bases, with 7 bases remaining between them. CDR3 residues: CASSPKDTGELFF. CDR3 in DNA: TGTGCCAGCAGTCCGAAAGACACCGGGGAGCTGTTTTTT.

This clonotype was detected many times. DNA of the CDR3: TGTGCCAGCAGCTTTGGGGGGGAGCGGCCCCAGCATTTT. This sequence encodes CASSFGGERPQHF. This sequence joins TRBV7-8 and TRBJ1-5; D may be TRBD1 (5 bases). With 3 bases removed from V and 9 bases from J, the gap between germline ends came to 12 bases. The CDR3 spans 13 residues. The germline CDR1 and CDR2 sequences are SGHVS and FQNEAQ.

This sequence joins TRBV7-2 and TRBJ2-3; no clear D. The CDR3 runs 12 residues. Germline V CDR1 and CDR2: SGHTA, FQGNSA. V shed 5 bases and J shed 7 bases, with 10 bases lying between them. The CDR3 coding sequence is TGTGCCAGCAGCCGGTCTAGTTATACGCAGTATTTT. Translation gives CASSRSSYTQYF.

This clonotype has more than one count but fewer than ten. The rearrangement links TRBV20-1 to TRBJ2-3; TRBD2 matches 8 bases. V lost 4 bases and J lost 4; bases outside the gene matches: 10. Per germline, CDR1 DFQATT and CDR2 SNEGSKA (reference sequence). This CDR3 region has 15 residues. Here the CDR3 DNA reads TGCAGTGCTACCGTCGCGGGGGGCGTTTCAGATACGCAGTATTTT. Amino acid sequence: CSATVAGGVSDTQYF.

The rearrangement joins TRBV2 to TRBJ1-5; D gene uncertain. There are 12 residues in the CDR3. Germline V gives CDR1 SNHLY, CDR2 FYNNEI. The V gene lost 2 bases and the J gene lost 9 bases, with 8 bases spanning the gap. CDR3 residues: CASSELGGPQHF. The CDR3 bases are TGTGCCAGCAGTGAACTGGGTGGGCCCCAGCATTTT.

This clonotype was counted only a few times. The chain employs TRBV24-1 and TRBJ2-3; no clear D. Germline CDR1 and CDR2: KGHDR and SFDVKD. The CDR3 covers 15 residues. Trimming left V 4 bases short and J 1 base short, with 11 bases between. The CDR3 is CATSETGRGTDTQYF. The CDR3 nucleotides are TGTGCCACCAGTGAAACCGGACGAGGCACAGATACGCAGTATTTT.

In its sample, this clonotype was seen a few times. The chain uses TRBV7-9 and TRBJ1-6, with D maybe TRBD1 (5 bases). The length of the CDR3 is 15 residues. The germline gives CDR1 SEHNR, CDR2 FQNEAQ (reference sequence). The V gene lost 5 bases and the J gene lost 7 bases, with 15 bases spanning the gap. CDR3 residues: CASSQGTGINSPLHF. CDR3 DNA sequence: TGTGCCAGCAGCCAAGGGACGGGAATCAATTCACCCCTCCACTTT.